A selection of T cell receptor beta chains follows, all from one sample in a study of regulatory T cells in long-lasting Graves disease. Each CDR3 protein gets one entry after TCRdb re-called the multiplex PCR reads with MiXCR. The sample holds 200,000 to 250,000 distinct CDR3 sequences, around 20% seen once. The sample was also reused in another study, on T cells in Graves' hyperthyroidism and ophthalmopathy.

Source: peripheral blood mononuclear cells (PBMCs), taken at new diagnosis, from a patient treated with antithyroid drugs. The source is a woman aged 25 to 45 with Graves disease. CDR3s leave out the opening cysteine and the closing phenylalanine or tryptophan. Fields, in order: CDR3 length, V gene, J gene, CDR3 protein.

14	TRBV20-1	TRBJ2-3	SARAVTFYSTDTQY
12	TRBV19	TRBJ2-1	ASRALSSYNEQF
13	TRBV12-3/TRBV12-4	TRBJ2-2	ASSLRGGNTGELF
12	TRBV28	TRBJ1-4	ASSFDRGVFELF
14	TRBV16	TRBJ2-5	ASSQYSDPYQETQY
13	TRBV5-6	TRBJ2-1	ASSLGQRSYNEQF
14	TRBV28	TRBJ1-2	ASSLWGGGGTYGYT
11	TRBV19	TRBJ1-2	ASSHWRRYGYT
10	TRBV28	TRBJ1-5	ASTLGDQPQH
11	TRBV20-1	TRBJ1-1	SARVGTNTEAF
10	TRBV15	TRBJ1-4	ATSKGTEKLF
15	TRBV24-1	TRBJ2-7	ATSDLGDSSKTYEQY
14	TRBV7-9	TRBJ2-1	ASSKRVAESYNEQF
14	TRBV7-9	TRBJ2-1	ASSFIGQSSYNEQF
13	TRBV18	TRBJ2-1	ASSPPSLPYNEQF
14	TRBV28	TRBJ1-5	ASSPDRAVSNQPQH
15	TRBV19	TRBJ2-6	ASSSAGQTSGANVLT
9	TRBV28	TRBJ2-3	ASSTSRVQY
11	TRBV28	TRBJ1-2	ASRVGVGYGYT
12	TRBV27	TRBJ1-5	ASRRGGEGQPQH
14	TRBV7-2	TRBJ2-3	ASSLRRGVRTDTQY
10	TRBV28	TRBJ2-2	ASSLRTGELF
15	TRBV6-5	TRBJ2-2	ASSYRVASGNTGELF
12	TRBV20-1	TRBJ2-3	SARDPVRGDTQY
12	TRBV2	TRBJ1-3	ASSEGDTGNTIY
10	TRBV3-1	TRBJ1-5	PSSQGGQPQH
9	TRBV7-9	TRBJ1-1	ASSVDAQAF
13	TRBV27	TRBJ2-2	ASSSAWTNTGELF
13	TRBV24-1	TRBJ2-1	ATSDGLAAYNEQF
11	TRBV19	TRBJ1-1	ASSLTVNTEAF
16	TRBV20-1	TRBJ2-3	SARDLLGTSGPQYTQY
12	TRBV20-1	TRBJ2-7	SARGAGRAYEQY
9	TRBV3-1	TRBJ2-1	ASTRGDEQF
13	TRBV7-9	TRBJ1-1	ASSPGQGEDTEAF
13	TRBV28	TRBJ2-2	ASSSGGLGTGELF
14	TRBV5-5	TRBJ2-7	ASSLRSFGPDYEQY
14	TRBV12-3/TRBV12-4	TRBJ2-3	ASRASGIPSTDTQY
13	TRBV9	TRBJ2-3	ASSVGATGADTQC
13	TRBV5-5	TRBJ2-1	ASSLGLSVDNEQF
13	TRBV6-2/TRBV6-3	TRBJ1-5	ASSSRDRGHQPQH
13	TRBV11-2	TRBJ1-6	ASSLSTGYNSPLH
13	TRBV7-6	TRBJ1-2	ASSSTGGLNYGYT
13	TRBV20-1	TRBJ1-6	SASTVTPGVSPLH
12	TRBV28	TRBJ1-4	ASHPGQGAEKLF
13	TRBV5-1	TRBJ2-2	ASSSGLRYTGELF